The 28 T cell receptor beta chains given below trace back to one sample, sequenced in a study of naive and memory T cell subsets. Two oligonucleotides, mixed equimolar, formed the beta constant-region primer covering TRBC1 and TRBC2. MiXCR was run by TCRdb on the UMI-ligation and nested PCR reads, yielding one entry per CDR3 protein. The sample has 140,000 to 150,000 distinct CDR3 sequences; approximately 17% are singletons. Source material: naive CD4+ T cells from blood. The receptors come from a human donor in good health.

There are a few counts of this clonotype. The chain links TRBV7-2 to TRBJ1-1, with D possibly being TRBD1 (6 bases). There are 15 residues in the CDR3. CDR1 is SGHTA and CDR2 is FQGNSA in the germline V gene. Trimming pared 3 bases from V and 0 bases from J, leaving 11 bases between. The CDR3 region has the DNA TGTGCCAGCAGCTTTGAGGGGGTAATGAACACTGAAGCTTTCTTT. This translates into CASSFEGVMNTEAFF.

J is TRBJ2-1 and V is TRBV7-9; possibly TRBD2 for D (5 bases). Germline lookup yields CDR1 SEHNR and CDR2 FQNEAQ (reference sequence). V lost 1 base and J lost 2, with 9 bases in between. CDR3 length equals 15 residues. The CDR3 sequence is CASSLVTGAYNEQFF. The DNA of the CDR3 is TGTGCCAGCAGCTTAGTTACCGGGGCCTACAATGAGCAGTTCTTC. Looking up the rest from reference TRBV7-9 and TRBJ2-1 gives the full variable domain: DTGVSQNPRHKITKRGQNVTFRCDPISEHNRLYWYRQTLGQGPEFLTYFQNEAQLEKSRLLSDRFSAERPKGSFSTLEIQRTEQGDSAMYLCASSLVTGAYNEQFFGPGTRLTVL.

The DNA for the CDR3 is TGCAGCGTTGACGGGGCTGAAAAACTGTTTTTT. This codes for CSVDGAEKLFF. This chain joins TRBV29-1 and TRBJ1-4, with a possible D match to TRBD1 (5 bases). The CDR3 is made up of 11 amino acids. V was clipped by 3 bases and J by 7 bases, with 6 bases between them. Germline-derived CDR1 and CDR2 are SQVTM and ANQGSEA. The whole variable domain, filled in from reference TRBV29-1 and TRBJ1-4, reads SAVISQKPSRDICQRGTSLTIQCQVDSQVTMMFWYRQQPGQSLTLIATANQGSEATYESGFVIDKFPISRPNLTFSTLTVSNMSPEDSSIYLCSVDGAEKLFFGSGTQLSVL.

V gene TRBV6-2 or TRBV6-3 combines with J gene TRBJ1-1, with 7 bases aligning to TRBD1. V gave up 6 bases and J gave up 5 bases; unmatched junction bases: 9. The CDR3 runs to 14 residues. Germline CDR1 MNHEY, CDR2 SVGEGT. The CDR3 spells CASSRTGVRTEAFF. DNA of the CDR3: TGTGCCAGCAGCCGTACAGGGGTTCGGACTGAAGCTTTCTTT.

This sequence joins TRBV20-1 and TRBJ2-1; 8 bases are shared with TRBD1. The CDR3 spans 16 residues. CDR1 is DFQATT and CDR2 is SNEGSKA in the germline V gene (reference sequence). V dropped 2 bases and J dropped 0; count of bases not matched to a gene: 6. The CDR3 DNA reads as TGCAGTGCTAGAACATTGGACAGGGCCTCCTACAATGAGCAGTTCTTC. Translation: CSARTLDRASYNEQFF.

The chain is built from TRBV27 and TRBJ2-7; 8 nucleotides align to TRBD2. Germline V gene sequence: CDR1 MNHEY, CDR2 SMNVEV (reference sequence). The CDR3 is 15 amino acids. V gave up 3 bases and J gave up 3 bases; unmatched junction bases: 7. The CDR3 sequence is CASSLQPGGGYEQYF. CDR3 nucleotides: TGTGCCAGCAGTTTGCAGCCGGGGGGGGGCTACGAGCAGTACTTC.

This chain links TRBV29-1 with TRBJ2-3, with D unresolved. CDR3 size: 13 residues. CDR1 and CDR2 from the germline V gene are SQVTM and ANQGSEA. The V gene lost 2 bases and the J gene lost 4 bases, with 10 bases spanning the gap. CDR3 region: CSVEPLFADTQYF. The CDR3 coding sequence is TGCAGCGTTGAACCCCTCTTCGCAGATACGCAGTATTTT.

The chain employs TRBV11-2 and TRBJ2-3, with TRBD2 identical over 7 bases. The CDR3 totals 13 residues. Per the germline V gene, CDR1 is SGHAT and CDR2 is FQNNGV. V lost 8 bases and J lost 2; bases outside the gene matches: 4. CDR3 sequence reads: CASQLALTDTQYF. The CDR3 nucleotides read TGTGCCAGCCAACTAGCGCTCACAGATACGCAGTATTTT.

This clonotype was seen a handful of times. This sequence joins TRBV10-3 and TRBJ2-3; D tentatively fits TRBD1 or TRBD2 (5 bases each). The CDR3 has 14 amino acids. Germline lookup yields CDR1 ENHRY and CDR2 SYGVKD. Trimming cost V 4 bases and J 1 base, with 9 bases left between them. This CDR3 is CAISAGTGTDTQYF. For the CDR3, the DNA is TGTGCCATCAGTGCCGGGACGGGCACAGATACGCAGTATTTT.

This clonotype was seen just once. The chain combines TRBV29-1 with TRBJ2-2, with 8 bases matching TRBD1. Germline-derived CDR1 and CDR2 are SQVTM and ANQGSEA. This CDR3 spans 16 amino acids. The V and J ends lost 5 bases and 6 bases, in that order; junction bases with no gene match: 14. CDR3 residues: CSVSNPGQANSGELFF. The DNA of the CDR3 is TGCAGCGTTTCCAATCCGGGACAGGCCAACTCCGGGGAGCTGTTTTTT.

Only a few counts were recorded for this clonotype. CDR3 residues: CASSLWSGRALGTDTQYF. For the CDR3, the DNA is TGTGCCAGCAGTTTGTGGAGCGGGAGGGCCTTGGGGACAGATACGCAGTATTTT. This chain links TRBV27 with TRBJ2-3; 10 bases align to TRBD2. Trimming cost V 3 bases and J 3 bases; bases outside gene matches: 12. CDR1 and CDR2 from the germline V gene are MNHEY and SMNVEV (reference sequence). The CDR3 spans 18 residues.

This sequence joins TRBV12-3 or TRBV12-4 and TRBJ2-3, with TRBD2 matching 8 bases. The CDR3 extends over 16 amino acids. The V gene end was trimmed by 6 bases and the J gene end by 1 base; junction bases not matched to a gene: 9. The CDR3 DNA sequence: TGTGCCAGCAGCCCAGGAGCGGGAGTTGGCACAGATACGCAGTATTTT. Translating gives CASSPGAGVGTDTQYF.

This clonotype turned up a few times. The genes are TRBV20-1 and TRBJ1-2, with D unresolved. Trimming removed 6 bases from V and 2 bases from J, with 10 bases in between. The CDR3 is 12 residues long. CDR1 is DFQATT and CDR2 is SNEGSKA in the germline V gene (reference sequence). The CDR3 coding sequence is TGCAGTGCCACTGGACGAAACTATGGCTACACCTTC. Encoded protein: CSATGRNYGYTF.

The V and J genes are TRBV3-1 and TRBJ2-2, with D possibly being TRBD2 (6 bases). The V and J ends lost 3 bases and 4 bases respectively, with 12 bases between them. Per germline, CDR1 LGHDT and CDR2 YNNKEL (reference sequence). The CDR3 has 15 residues. The CDR3 protein is CASSHRDSTTGELFF. The CDR3, as DNA: TGTGCCAGCAGCCATAGGGACTCCACCACCGGGGAGCTGTTTTTT. The full variable domain, in which reference TRBV3-1 and TRBJ2-2 provide the parts outside the CDR3, is DTAVSQTPKYLVTQMGNDKSIKCEQNLGHDTMYWYKQDSKKFLKIMFSYNNKELIINETVPNRFSPKSPDKAHLNLHINSLELGDSAVYFCASSHRDSTTGELFFGEGSRLTVL.

This clonotype showed up many times. DNA for the CDR3: TGCAGCGTCGGACAGGGACCCCAAGAGACCCAGTACTTC. Translating it yields CSVGQGPQETQYF. The chain joins TRBV29-1 to TRBJ2-5; 8 positions agree with TRBD1. The CDR3 consists of 13 residues. The V segment lost 6 bases and the J segment 1 base; nucleotides outside the gene matches: 4. CDR1 SQVTM and CDR2 ANQGSEA come from the germline V gene. Drawing the rest from reference TRBV29-1 and TRBJ2-5, the complete variable domain is SAVISQKPSRDICQRGTSLTIQCQVDSQVTMMFWYRQQPGQSLTLIATANQGSEATYESGFVIDKFPISRPNLTFSTLTVSNMSPEDSSIYLCSVGQGPQETQYFGPGTRLLVL.

This clonotype was counted a few times. V gene TRBV12-3 or TRBV12-4 combines with J gene TRBJ2-5; tentative D call: TRBD1 (5 bases). This CDR3 has 15 residues. V dropped 5 bases and J dropped 1 base, with 14 bases sitting between them. In DNA, the CDR3 is TGTGCCAGCAGTCCCCATGGCAGGGTCCAAGAGACCCAGTACTTC. Translation gives CASSPHGRVQETQYF.

V and J are TRBV11-2 and TRBJ2-3; 11 positions agree with TRBD1. With V trimmed by 1 base and J by 3 bases, 9 bases remained unmatched. This CDR3 comprises 18 residues. Germline values: CDR1 SGHAT, CDR2 FQNNGV. The CDR3 spells CASSLVRGGQGATDTQYF. In nucleotides, the CDR3 is TGTGCCAGCAGCTTAGTTCGTGGTGGACAGGGGGCAACAGATACGCAGTATTTT.

Only a few counts were recorded for this clonotype. Here the CDR3 reads CASSPGQGALSPLHF. The CDR3 DNA is TGCGCCAGCTCTCCGGGACAGGGGGCGCTTTCACCCCTCCACTTT. The chain links TRBV5-1 to TRBJ1-6, with TRBD1 matching 12 bases. Trimming took 7 bases from V and 9 from J; bases not matched to a gene: 8. The CDR3 sequence is 15 residues long. Germline V gene lookup returns CDR1 SGHRS and CDR2 YFSETQ.

V usage is TRBV14 and J usage is TRBJ2-5; no clear D gene. The CDR3 contains 14 residues. The V and J ends lost 2 bases and 1 base respectively, with 8 bases between them. Germline V gene lookup returns CDR1 SGHDN and CDR2 FVKESK. The CDR3 reads CASSQLLSQETQYF. The CDR3 DNA is TGTGCCAGCAGCCAACTACTGAGCCAAGAGACCCAGTACTTC.

This clonotype was detected a few times. This chain uses TRBV7-2 with TRBJ1-5, with D unclear. The CDR3 extends over 14 amino acids. Between the trimmed V and J ends, which lost 4 bases and 0 bases, there was a span of 7 bases. Germline V gene sequence: CDR1 SGHTA, CDR2 FQGNSA. CDR3: CASSSVHSNQPQHF. DNA for the CDR3: TGTGCCAGCAGCTCGGTACATAGCAATCAGCCCCAGCATTTT.

This clonotype occurred many times. The gene calls are TRBV7-9 and TRBJ2-1; D tentatively fits TRBD1 or TRBD2 (5 bases each). Germline values: CDR1 SEHNR, CDR2 FQNEAQ (reference sequence). CDR3 length: 18 amino acids. The germline V and J ends were trimmed by 1 base and 2 bases, with 18 bases remaining between them. The CDR3 DNA reads TGTGCCAGCAGCTTAGGGGCCCAGCGGCTGGGGGCCTACAATGAGCAGTTCTTC. It translates to CASSLGAQRLGAYNEQFF.

This clonotype turned up a few times. V and J are TRBV6-1 and TRBJ2-5; possibly TRBD1 for D (6 bases). This CDR3 region has 13 residues. V lost 4 bases to trimming and J lost 2 bases, with 8 bases between them. The germline CDR1 and CDR2 sequences are MNHNS and SASEGT. Here the CDR3 DNA reads TGTGCCAGCAGTGGGACAGCTCAAGAGACCCAGTACTTC. It translates to CASSGTAQETQYF.

This clonotype has just a few counts. The V call is TRBV27, the J call TRBJ2-7; D is undetermined. The CDR3 contains 11 residues. V shed 3 bases and J shed 6 bases, with 6 bases lying between them. CDR1 and CDR2 from the germline V gene are MNHEY and SMNVEV (reference sequence). The CDR3 DNA sequence: TGTGCCAGCAGTTTTGGGGTCGAGCAGTACTTC. Its protein is CASSFGVEQYF.

This chain joins TRBV4-1 and TRBJ2-1; 9 nucleotides line up with TRBD1. The V gene's germline CDR1 is MGHRA and CDR2 YSYEKL. Trimming removed 3 bases from V and 4 bases from J; junction bases left unmatched: 7. This CDR3 has 16 amino acids. CDR3 sequence reads: CASSQTGTGWYNEQFF. The CDR3 DNA follows: TGCGCCAGCAGCCAGACCGGGACAGGGTGGTACAATGAGCAGTTCTTC.

This chain joins TRBV3-1 and TRBJ2-2, with D hard to call. The CDR3 contains 14 residues. Germline V lookup: CDR1 LGHDT, CDR2 YNNKEL (reference sequence). Trimming shortened V by 1 base and J by 7 bases, and 10 bases separated the two germline ends. The DNA of the CDR3 is TGTGCCAGCAGCCAAGGGACCGTTGGCGGGGAGCTGTTTTTT. It codes for CASSQGTVGGELFF.

The chain links TRBV18 to TRBJ2-1; no firm D call. The CDR3 covers 14 residues. Germline V gene data show CDR1 as KGHSH and CDR2 as LQKENI. V was shortened by 5 bases and J by 3 bases, with 11 bases between the two germline ends. Here the CDR3 reads CASSIGRNYNEQFF. The DNA for the CDR3 is TGTGCCAGCTCAATCGGCCGGAACTACAATGAGCAGTTCTTC. The complete variable domain, with remaining parts taken from reference TRBV18 and TRBJ2-1, reads NAGVMQNPRHLVRRRGQEARLRCSPMKGHSHVYWYRQLPEEGLKFMVYLQKENIIDESGMPKERFSAEFPKEGPSILRIQQVVRGDSAAYFCASSIGRNYNEQFFGPGTRLTVL.

This chain uses TRBV24-1 with TRBJ1-2; TRBD1 agrees at 7 bases. The CDR3 runs to 14 residues. Germline values: CDR1 KGHDR, CDR2 SFDVKD. V lost 8 bases, J lost 0 bases, and 5 bases stayed unmatched. The DNA of the CDR3 is TGTGCCACCATAGGGGGCTCCACTAACTATGGCTACACCTTC. Amino acid sequence: CATIGGSTNYGYTF.

This clonotype has at least ten counts. The genes are TRBV12-3 or TRBV12-4 and TRBJ2-7, with D tentatively TRBD2 (6 bases). The ends were cut back, 7 bases at V and 2 bases at J, with 12 bases in the middle. The CDR3 is 13 residues long. The CDR3 loop reads CASTRAGTYEQYF. The CDR3 DNA follows: TGTGCCAGCACCAGGGCGGGAACCTACGAGCAGTACTTC.